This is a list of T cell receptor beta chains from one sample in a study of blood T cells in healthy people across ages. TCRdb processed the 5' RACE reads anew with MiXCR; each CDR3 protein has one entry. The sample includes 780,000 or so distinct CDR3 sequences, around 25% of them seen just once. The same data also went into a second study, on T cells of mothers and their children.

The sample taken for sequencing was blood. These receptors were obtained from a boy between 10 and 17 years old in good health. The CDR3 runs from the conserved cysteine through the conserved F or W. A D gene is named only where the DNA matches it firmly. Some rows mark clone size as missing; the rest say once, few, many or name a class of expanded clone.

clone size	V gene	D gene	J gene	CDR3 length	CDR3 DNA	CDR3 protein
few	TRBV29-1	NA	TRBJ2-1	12	TGCACCACCCTGGGGGCCCAGGATGAGCAGTTCTTC	CTTLGAQDEQFF
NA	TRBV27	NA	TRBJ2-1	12	TGTGCCAGCAGTGTAGCAGGCGCCCAGCAGTTCTTC	CASSVAGAQQFF
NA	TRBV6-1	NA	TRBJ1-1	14	TGTGCCAGCAGGACTTTTGACAGGAACACTGAAGCTTTCTTT	CASRTFDRNTEAFF
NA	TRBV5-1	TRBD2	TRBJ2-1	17	TGCGCCAGCAGCTTGTTCCCGGGACTAGGAACCTACAATGAGCAGTTCTTC	CASSLFPGLGTYNEQFF
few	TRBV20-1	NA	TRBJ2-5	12	TGCAGTGCTAGAGGCCTGGAAGAGACCCAGTACTTC	CSARGLEETQYF
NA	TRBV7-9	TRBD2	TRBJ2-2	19	TGTGCCAGCAGCGCCGGGACTAGCGGGCCATGGGGGAACACCGGGGAGCTGTTTTTT	CASSAGTSGPWGNTGELFF
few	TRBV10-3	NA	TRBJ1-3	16	TGTGCCATCAGGAACCAGGGACCGATCTCTGGAAACACCATATATTTT	CAIRNQGPISGNTIYF
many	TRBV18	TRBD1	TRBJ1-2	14	TGTGCCAGCTCACCGGGACAGGACTCTTATGGCTACACCTTC	CASSPGQDSYGYTF
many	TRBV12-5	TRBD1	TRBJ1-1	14	TGTGCTAGTGGTTTACAGGGGGCGAGGACTGAAGCTTTCTTT	CASGLQGARTEAFF
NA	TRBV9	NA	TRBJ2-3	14	TGTGCCAGCGGAGGGACAGTGAAAACAGATACGCAGTATTTT	CASGGTVKTDTQYF
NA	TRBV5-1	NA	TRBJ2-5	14	TGCGCCAGCAGCTTGGGACGGTACGGGGAGACCCAGTACTTC	CASSLGRYGETQYF
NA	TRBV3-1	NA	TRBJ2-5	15	TGTGCCAGCAGCCAACCCCAGGAGATCTGGGAGACCCAGTACTTC	CASSQPQEIWETQYF
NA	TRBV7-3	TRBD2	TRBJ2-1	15	TGTGCCAGCAGCCCTACGACTAGCCCGTACAATGAGCAGTTCTTC	CASSPTTSPYNEQFF
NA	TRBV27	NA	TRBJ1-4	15	TGTGCCAGCAGTTTAAAGGGGGGAACTAATGAAAAACTGTTTTTT	CASSLKGGTNEKLFF
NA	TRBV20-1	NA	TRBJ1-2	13	TGCAGTGGGGGCAATCCGGGACCTCAGGGCTACACCTTC	CSGGNPGPQGYTF
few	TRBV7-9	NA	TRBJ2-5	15	TGTGCCAGCAGCTTCGCCCCTGGCGGACAAGAGACCCAGTACTTC	CASSFAPGGQETQYF
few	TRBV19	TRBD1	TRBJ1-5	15	TGTGCCACCGGGAGGGTCTGGACAGGGGGCCAGCCCCAGCATTTT	CATGRVWTGGQPQHF
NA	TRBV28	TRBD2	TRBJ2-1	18	TGTGCCAGCAGTTTACCCATAAGACTAGCGGGAGAAAGTAATGAGCAGTTCTTC	CASSLPIRLAGESNEQFF
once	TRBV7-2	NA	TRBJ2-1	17	TGTGCCAGCAGCTCGAGATATACAAGAATGAGACGAGGTGAGCAGTTCTTC	CASSSRYTRMRRGEQFF
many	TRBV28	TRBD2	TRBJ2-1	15	TGTGCCAGCAGTTTAGGGGGGGGTCGCTACAATGAGCAGTTCTTC	CASSLGGGRYNEQFF
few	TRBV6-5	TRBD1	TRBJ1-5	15	TGTGCCAGCAGGAGGGGACAGGGGAGCAATCAGCCCCAGCATTTT	CASRRGQGSNQPQHF
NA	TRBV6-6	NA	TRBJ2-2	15	TGTGCCACCTTACGAGGAGGGACTGGCACCGGGGAGCTGTTTTTT	CATLRGGTGTGELFF
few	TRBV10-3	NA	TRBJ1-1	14	TGTGCCATCAACCGTCGGGGGGAGAACACTGAAGCTTTCTTT	CAINRRGENTEAFF
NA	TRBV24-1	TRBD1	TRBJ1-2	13	TGTGCCACCAGTGACCGACAGGGGGTCGGCTACACCTTC	CATSDRQGVGYTF
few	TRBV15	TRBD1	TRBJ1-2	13	TGTGCCACCAGCATAGGGACAGGGAATGGCTACACCTTC	CATSIGTGNGYTF
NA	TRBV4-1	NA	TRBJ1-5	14	TGCGCCAGCAGCCAAGTCCCAATTTCCCAGCCCCAGCATTTT	CASSQVPISQPQHF
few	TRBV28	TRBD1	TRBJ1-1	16	TGTGCCAGCAGTTTATCGGGACAGGGGGATTGGACTGAAGCTTTCTTT	CASSLSGQGDWTEAFF
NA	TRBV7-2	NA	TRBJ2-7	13	TGTGCCAGCAGGGAAGGAAATGCCTACGAGCAGTACTTC	CASREGNAYEQYF
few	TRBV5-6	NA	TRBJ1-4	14	TGTGCCAGCAGCTTCGAAGGGATTAATGAAAAACTGTTTTTT	CASSFEGINEKLFF